Listed here is a single T cell receptor (beta chain). The sample holds one count of this clonotype. It lacks a known antigen. This may stem from a read error, because a much larger clone lies one nucleotide away. The TCR beta CDR3 regions were amplified from the RNA transcripts. The TCR CDR3 was subjected to a first round of RT-PCR using the HTBI primer set and the Qiagen OneStep RT-PCR kit. The libraries were constructed in a second round of multiplex PCR and then size-selected and purified. Libraries were sequenced paired-end with 100 bp reads on an Illumina HiSeq2000. Per the source publication's procedure: SOAPnuke was used to process the raw data, removing reads that contained adapters or uncalled bases, had a mean Phred below 15, or lacked an exact match to the constant primer or identifier. High-quality paired reads were merged using COPE v1.2.5, and each unique nucleotide sequence was defined as a clonotype. MiTCR v1.1 was used to align the clonotypes against IMGT TRBV, TRBD and TRBJ reference segments. Analysis was restricted to V-J combinations with a frequency above 0.0001, which covered about 99% of repertoires. The TCS score was defined as F50 (clonal expansion) divided by E x V (chaos), with BLOSUM62-based TCRdist calculated between CDR3 peptides within each V-J. Welch's t-statistics and random forest reduced around 550 V-J features to around 14, which were used in a naive Bayes classifier (R e1071). TCRdb trimmed public reads at Q25 via fastp, called clones via MiXCR and kept in-frame beta chains. Records with the same CDR3 protein are collapsed into one entry carrying the most frequent genes and DNA. These V and J calls are TCRdb output, not the study's own analysis. Recorded for this sample are around 540,000 distinct CDR3 sequences; about 16% of them occurred a single time. Approximately 32% of the sample comes from the top ten.

The data stem from a study of T cells in Graves' hyperthyroidism and ophthalmopathy (dated by TCRdb to the late 2010s). A note on the overall study: Peripheral blood was collected at initial diagnosis, before any treatment. In about 6 Graves' hyperthyroidism patients, the study also compared T-cell repertoires from thyroid tissue with T-cell repertoires from blood. After sampling, hyperthyroidism patients received methimazole starting at 30 mg daily, and ophthalmopathy patients received high-dose intravenous methylprednisolone. For training and testing, the 100 patients in the discovery cohort were randomly divided in a 7:3 ratio. TCR V-J signatures able to tell the groups apart were searched for in a discovery cohort of 100 patients, of whom fewer than 45 had Graves' ophthalmopathy and roughly 59 had stable Graves' hyperthyroidism. Whether ophthalmopathy could be predicted prospectively was tested in an independent validation cohort made up of 18 to 20 hyperthyroidism patients plus 17 patients who later progressed to ophthalmopathy. The paper reports TCR Vbeta CDR3 sequencing of approximately 140 peripheral blood samples: approximately 43 ophthalmopathy, around 80 hyperthyroidism and around 17 progressor patients. The paper as a whole reports these results and caveats: Blood samples also contained most of the expanded thyroid clonotypes (frequency above 0.001), which suggests that blood repertoires may reflect thyroid immune responses. In validation, the model predicted progression to ophthalmopathy with over 60% sensitivity and over 72% specificity, a median of about six months before onset. A model built on a 13 V-J signature distinguished ophthalmopathy from stable hyperthyroidism, reaching 87.88% sensitivity and under 84% specificity in cross-validation and 80%/75% in testing. Sample size was not statistically predetermined, and investigators were not blinded to group allocation.

Counted from cysteine to phenylalanine, this CDR3 has 12 amino acids. Here the CDR3 DNA is all that survives: 36 bases in frame from base 1. The junction carries 15 bases between V and J, which are trimmed by 4 bases and 9 bases respectively. CDR1 and CDR2, per the germline V gene (reference sequence), are GTSNPN and SVGIG. Ophthalmopathy patients had moderately to severely active disease, with a Clinical Activity Score of 3 or more, a NOSPECS grade of 4 or more, and a disease duration of less than 3 months. Exclusion was applied to patients with uncontrolled infections, other autoimmune diseases, pregnancy or lactation. Clinical symptoms, serum thyroxine and TRAb, thyroid ultrasound, and orbital computed tomography formed the basis for the diagnoses. PBMCs were isolated from more than 8 ml of fresh peripheral blood by Ficoll-Paque density gradient centrifugation. Total RNA was extracted using Trizol reagent, and RNA quality was assessed on an Agilent 2100 Bioanalyzer.

This TCR was sampled from a woman in her twenties or thirties with Graves' ophthalmopathy. The specimen was blood. The rearranged chain carries TRBV30 and TRBJ1-1, with a weak D call of TRBD1 (5 bases match). The CDR3 region reads CAWISPGLQAFF. The bases read TGTGCCTGGATTTCTCCGGGACTTCAAGCTTTCTTT.